This T cell receptor (beta chain) is from a study of blood T cell repertoires in COVID-19. Study overall: The study drew acute and convalescent COVID-19 samples from the United States, Italy and Spain.

Original data processing: Counts of nucleated cells, estimated from reference gene primer amplification, were obtained. Repertoires were generated with immunoSEQ multiplex PCR, while TCRdb's copy carries only in-frame clones and drops some. V and J calls plus clone size are reproduced from that table; the DNA served to infer D and trimming. Of tens of thousands of clones listed, 82% are singletons. This clone was counted a single time. The source is a woman aged 60-70 years with acute or convalescent COVID-19. Sequencing used peripheral blood.

The CDR3 coding sequence is TGTGCCAGCAGTGAGACAGGGATTAGCCTCGAGCAGTACTTC. It encodes CASSETGISLEQYF. The chain is built from TRBV2 and TRBJ2-7; 7 nucleotides line up with TRBD1. CDR1 is SNHLY and CDR2 is FYNNEI in the germline V gene. This CDR3 comprises 14 residues. Losses at the gene ends were 3 bases for V and 6 bases for J; bases not matched to a gene: 8.